Listed below are T cell receptor beta chains from one sample, sequenced in a study of response to subunit inactivated influenza vaccine. A single record per CDR3 protein comes from TCRdb applying MiXCR to the RT-PCR reads. The repertoire has 530,000 or so distinct CDR3 sequences, 25% of them found once; the top ten carry approximately 2%. The input for sequencing was CD4+ T cells sorted from PBMCs, taken 5 days after vaccination. These receptors came from a man aged 45-60 years who received an inactivated influenza vaccine. CDR3s include the opening cysteine and the closing phenylalanine or tryptophan. Fields, in order: clone size, V gene, J gene, D gene, CDR3 protein, CDR3 DNA. The D gene is left open where the match is weak. The size of a clone is reported for some rows only, either as once, few or many, or as a class for expanded clones.

clone size: .; V gene: TRBV3-1; J gene: TRBJ2-1; D gene: .; CDR3 protein: CASQNRVSNEQFF; CDR3 DNA: TGTGCCAGCCAGAACAGGGTTTCCAATGAGCAGTTCTTC
clone size: .; V gene: TRBV5-1; J gene: TRBJ2-2; D gene: .; CDR3 protein: CASSLRTDYTGELFF; CDR3 DNA: TGCGCCAGCAGCTTGAGGACAGACTACACCGGGGAGCTGTTTTTT
clone size: .; V gene: TRBV5-1; J gene: TRBJ2-1; D gene: TRBD2; CDR3 protein: CASSLSGGAGEQFF; CDR3 DNA: TGCGCCAGCAGCTTAAGCGGGGGGGCGGGTGAGCAGTTCTTC
clone size: .; V gene: TRBV20-1; J gene: TRBJ2-2; D gene: .; CDR3 protein: CSAPRGGIGELFF; CDR3 DNA: TGCAGTGCTCCCCGAGGAGGAATCGGGGAGCTGTTTTTT
clone size: .; V gene: TRBV12-3/TRBV12-4; J gene: TRBJ2-2; D gene: .; CDR3 protein: CASTRGEGTGELFF; CDR3 DNA: TGTGCCAGCACCAGGGGGGAAGGCACCGGGGAGCTGTTTTTT
clone size: .; V gene: TRBV7-2; J gene: TRBJ2-3; D gene: TRBD1; CDR3 protein: CASSPFGTGGITNTQYF; CDR3 DNA: TGTGCCAGCAGCCCATTTGGGACAGGGGGAATCACAAATACGCAGTATTTT
clone size: .; V gene: TRBV20-1; J gene: TRBJ2-7; D gene: TRBD2; CDR3 protein: CSAAGTSGTEPYEQYF; CDR3 DNA: TGCAGTGCTGCCGGGACTAGCGGGACCGAACCCTACGAGCAGTACTTC
clone size: .; V gene: TRBV5-5; J gene: TRBJ2-1; D gene: TRBD1; CDR3 protein: CASSLSTGHNEQFF; CDR3 DNA: TGTGCCAGCAGCCTGTCGACAGGGCACAATGAGCAGTTCTTC
clone size: .; V gene: TRBV7-9; J gene: TRBJ1-5; D gene: .; CDR3 protein: CASSLGQGMHF; CDR3 DNA: TGTGCCAGCAGCTTAGGACAAGGGATGCATTTT
clone size: .; V gene: TRBV20-1; J gene: TRBJ2-5; D gene: TRBD2; CDR3 protein: CSASGLAVFQETQYF; CDR3 DNA: TGCAGTGCTTCGGGACTAGCGGTCTTCCAAGAGACCCAGTACTTC
clone size: .; V gene: TRBV9; J gene: TRBJ2-1; D gene: TRBD2; CDR3 protein: CASSVGTINYNEQFF; CDR3 DNA: TGTGCCAGCAGCGTCGGGACTATAAACTACAATGAGCAGTTCTTC
clone size: few; V gene: TRBV20-1; J gene: TRBJ2-3; D gene: TRBD1; CDR3 protein: CSARGATGYTDTQYF; CDR3 DNA: TGCAGTGCTAGAGGTGCGACAGGGTACACAGATACGCAGTATTTT
clone size: .; V gene: TRBV10-3; J gene: TRBJ1-3; D gene: .; CDR3 protein: CAIRTGDTIYF; CDR3 DNA: TGTGCCATCAGGACCGGTGACACCATATATTTT
clone size: .; V gene: TRBV5-1; J gene: TRBJ2-5; D gene: TRBD2; CDR3 protein: CASSLGGGPQETQYF; CDR3 DNA: TGCGCCAGCAGCTTGGGCGGGGGGCCCCAAGAGACCCAGTACTTC
clone size: .; V gene: TRBV5-1; J gene: TRBJ1-6; D gene: TRBD1; CDR3 protein: CASSWTGTDNSPLHF; CDR3 DNA: TGCGCCAGCAGCTGGACCGGGACAGATAATTCACCCCTCCACTTT
clone size: .; V gene: TRBV20-1; J gene: TRBJ2-5; D gene: TRBD2; CDR3 protein: CSASGLAGVQETQYF; CDR3 DNA: TGCAGTGCTAGCGGACTAGCGGGAGTTCAAGAGACCCAGTACTTC
clone size: few; V gene: TRBV20-1; J gene: TRBJ2-5; D gene: .; CDR3 protein: CSAAGDGQETQYF; CDR3 DNA: TGCAGTGCCGCCGGGGACGGCCAAGAGACCCAGTACTTC
clone size: few; V gene: TRBV7-2; J gene: TRBJ2-7; D gene: TRBD1; CDR3 protein: CASSRDRGTYEQYF; CDR3 DNA: TGTGCCAGCAGCCGGGACAGGGGTACCTACGAGCAGTACTTC
clone size: few; V gene: TRBV10-3; J gene: TRBJ1-1; D gene: .; CDR3 protein: CAISESGRQNTEAFF; CDR3 DNA: TGTGCCATCAGTGAGTCAGGCAGACAGAACACTGAAGCTTTCTTT
clone size: few; V gene: TRBV28; J gene: TRBJ2-1; D gene: .; CDR3 protein: CASSLWGLRSEQFF; CDR3 DNA: TGTGCCAGCAGTTTATGGGGCCTTCGATCCGAGCAGTTCTTC
clone size: few; V gene: TRBV4-2; J gene: TRBJ2-1; D gene: TRBD2; CDR3 protein: CASSPQSASGTYNEQFF; CDR3 DNA: TGTGCCAGCAGCCCCCAGTCCGCTAGCGGGACCTACAATGAGCAGTTCTTC
clone size: .; V gene: TRBV9; J gene: TRBJ2-7; D gene: TRBD2; CDR3 protein: CASNDGGSSHEQYF; CDR3 DNA: TGTGCCAGTAACGACGGCGGGAGTTCACACGAGCAGTACTTC
clone size: few; V gene: TRBV7-9; J gene: TRBJ2-2; D gene: .; CDR3 protein: CATTVGPHTGELFF; CDR3 DNA: TGTGCCACCACCGTCGGGCCTCACACCGGGGAGCTGTTTTTT
clone size: few; V gene: TRBV5-1; J gene: TRBJ2-2; D gene: .; CDR3 protein: CASSFRGNFAGELFF; CDR3 DNA: TGCGCCAGCAGCTTCAGGGGCAATTTCGCCGGGGAGCTGTTTTTT
clone size: .; V gene: TRBV12-3/TRBV12-4; J gene: TRBJ2-7; D gene: .; CDR3 protein: CASSSRLETYEQYF; CDR3 DNA: TGTGCCAGCAGTTCCAGACTAGAAACCTACGAGCAGTACTTC
clone size: .; V gene: TRBV7-2; J gene: TRBJ2-7; D gene: .; CDR3 protein: CASSSFADSYEQYF; CDR3 DNA: TGTGCCAGCAGCTCTTTCGCCGACTCCTACGAGCAGTACTTC
clone size: few; V gene: TRBV12-3/TRBV12-4; J gene: TRBJ2-5; D gene: TRBD2; CDR3 protein: CATTLAGGPQETQYF; CDR3 DNA: TGTGCCACCACTCTAGCGGGGGGGCCCCAAGAGACCCAGTACTTC
clone size: few; V gene: TRBV4-3; J gene: TRBJ2-2; D gene: TRBD1; CDR3 protein: CASSPTDRGDTGELFF; CDR3 DNA: TGCGCCAGCAGCCCTACGGACAGGGGGGACACCGGGGAGCTGTTTTTT
clone size: few; V gene: TRBV5-1; J gene: TRBJ2-7; D gene: .; CDR3 protein: CASSLEPGPLLYEQYF; CDR3 DNA: TGCGCCAGCAGCTTGGAACCGGGACCCCTGCTCTACGAGCAGTACTTC
clone size: .; V gene: TRBV5-1; J gene: TRBJ2-2; D gene: TRBD2; CDR3 protein: CASSRGGQPTGELFF; CDR3 DNA: TGCGCCAGCAGCCGGGGGGGTCAGCCTACCGGGGAGCTGTTTTTT
clone size: .; V gene: TRBV10-3; J gene: TRBJ2-7; D gene: .; CDR3 protein: CAISPSTDGYEQYF; CDR3 DNA: TGTGCCATCAGCCCGAGCACAGACGGCTACGAGCAGTACTTC
clone size: .; V gene: TRBV20-1; J gene: TRBJ2-7; D gene: TRBD2; CDR3 protein: CSANPGGLYEQYF; CDR3 DNA: TGCAGTGCTAACCCGGGGGGGCTCTACGAGCAGTACTTC
clone size: .; V gene: TRBV24-1; J gene: TRBJ2-2; D gene: TRBD2; CDR3 protein: CATSDWWTSGRNTGELFF; CDR3 DNA: TGTGCCACCAGTGATTGGTGGACTAGCGGGAGGAACACCGGGGAGCTGTTTTTT
clone size: .; V gene: TRBV30; J gene: TRBJ2-7; D gene: .; CDR3 protein: CAWRRGSNLREQYF; CDR3 DNA: TGTGCCTGGAGAAGGGGAAGTAACCTACGCGAGCAGTACTTC
clone size: .; V gene: TRBV3-1; J gene: TRBJ2-1; D gene: TRBD2; CDR3 protein: CVTSGVNNEQFF; CDR3 DNA: TGTGTGACTAGCGGGGTCAACAATGAGCAGTTCTTC
clone size: .; V gene: TRBV28; J gene: TRBJ1-1; D gene: TRBD1; CDR3 protein: CASEVKGAGAFF; CDR3 DNA: TGTGCCAGTGAAGTTAAGGGGGCCGGGGCTTTCTTT
clone size: few; V gene: TRBV3-1; J gene: TRBJ2-7; D gene: .; CDR3 protein: CASSQVPDNSYEQYF; CDR3 DNA: TGTGCCAGCAGCCAAGTTCCGGATAACTCCTACGAGCAGTACTTC
clone size: few; V gene: TRBV12-3/TRBV12-4; J gene: TRBJ2-7; D gene: TRBD1; CDR3 protein: CASSSDRVPSYEQYF; CDR3 DNA: TGTGCCAGCAGTTCCGACAGGGTGCCCTCCTACGAGCAGTACTTC